This TCR beta chain was recorded in a study of post-analysis software for immune sequencing data. Overall study: The courses of disease that were included comprised relapsing-remitting, secondary progressive and progressive-relapsing multiple sclerosis.

V lost 6 bases and J lost 8, with 17 bases in between. The CDR3 length is 13 residues. Germline V gene data show CDR1 as SQVTM and CDR2 as ANQGSEA. TCR beta libraries were prepared from cDNA with unique molecular identifiers. T cells numbering 1 to 10 million gave rise to roughly 0.5 million cDNA molecules. TCRdb reprocessed the PCR reads via MiXCR and lists one record per CDR3 protein. The sample has approximately 360,000 distinct CDR3 sequences; approximately 38% are singletons. This clonotype turned up a few times. Its antigen is currently unknown. The study, taken as a whole, reports: Relative to controls, patients had several TRBV segments at higher frequency, with TRBV5-6, TRBV5-1 and TRBV20-1 among these. Same-batch preparations were strongly co-clustered by F measure. In multiple sclerosis, normalized Chao1 diversity was significantly below that of controls.

The receptor was isolated from a girl aged 10 to 17 with multiple sclerosis. The chain has TRBV29-1 and TRBJ2-1; D remains ambiguous. Sequencing was carried out using blood. The CDR3 loop is CSVHARPKDEQFF. CDR3 nucleotides: TGCAGCGTCCACGCCCGACCCAAGGATGAGCAGTTCTTC.